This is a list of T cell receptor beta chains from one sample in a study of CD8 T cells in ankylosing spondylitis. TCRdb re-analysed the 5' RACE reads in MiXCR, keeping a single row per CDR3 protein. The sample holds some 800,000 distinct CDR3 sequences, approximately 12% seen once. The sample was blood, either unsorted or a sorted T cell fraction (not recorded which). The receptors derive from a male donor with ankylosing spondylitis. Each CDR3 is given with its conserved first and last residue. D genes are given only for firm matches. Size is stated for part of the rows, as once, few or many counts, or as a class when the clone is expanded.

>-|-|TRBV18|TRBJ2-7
CASSQSGHLSYEQYF
TGTGCCAGCTCACAATCGGGACACCTATCCTACGAGCAGTACTTC
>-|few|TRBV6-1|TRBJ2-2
CASNILVPGELFF
TGTGCCAGCAACATACTAGTTCCCGGGGAGCTGTTTTTT
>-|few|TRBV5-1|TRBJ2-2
CASSAVRNTGELFF
TGCGCCAGCAGCGCCGTCAGGAACACCGGGGAGCTGTTTTTT
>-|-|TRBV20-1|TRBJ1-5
CSLIPGFYSNQPQHF
TGCAGTTTAATTCCGGGCTTCTATAGCAATCAGCCCCAGCATTTT
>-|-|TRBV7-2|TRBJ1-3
CASSFSINGNTIYF
TGTGCCAGCAGCTTTTCCATTAATGGAAACACCATATATTTT
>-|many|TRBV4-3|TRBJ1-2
CASSQDVRSLGGYTF
TGCGCCAGCAGCCAAGATGTCCGTTCATTGGGTGGCTACACCTTC
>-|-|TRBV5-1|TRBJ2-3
CASSPGPTPDTQYF
TGCGCCAGCAGCCCGGGCCCGACGCCAGATACGCAGTATTTT
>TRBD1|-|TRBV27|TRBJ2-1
CASSHTRTGKTYNEQFF
TGTGCCAGCAGTCACACCCGGACAGGGAAGACCTACAATGAGCAGTTCTTC
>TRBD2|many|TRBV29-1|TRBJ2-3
CSVRPGRERADTQYF
TGCAGCGTCCGCCCGGGGCGGGAGAGGGCAGATACGCAGTATTTT
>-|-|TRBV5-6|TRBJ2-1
CASTSGVSSYNEQFF
TGTGCCAGCACCTCGGGCGTAAGCTCCTACAATGAGCAGTTCTTC
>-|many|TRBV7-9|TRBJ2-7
CASGIWGAEQYF
TGTGCCAGCGGCATTTGGGGCGCCGAGCAGTACTTC
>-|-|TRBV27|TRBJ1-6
CASRRPYYNSPLHF
TGTGCCAGCAGGCGCCCGTATTATAATTCACCCCTCCACTTT
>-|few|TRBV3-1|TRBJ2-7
CASSQAAAGVGEQYF
TGTGCCAGCAGCCAAGCAGCGGCAGGGGTAGGCGAGCAGTACTTC
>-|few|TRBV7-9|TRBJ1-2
CASSAGDPLYYGYTF
TGTGCCAGCAGCGCCGGGGACCCACTCTACTATGGCTACACCTTC